The 28 T cell receptor beta chains below were found in one sample sequenced in a study of blood T cell repertoires in COVID-19. Sequencing was performed with immunoSEQ multiplex PCR; in TCRdb, only in-frame clones are kept and a portion is missing. The sample carries tens of thousands of clones, roughly 90% recorded once. The specimen was peripheral blood. These receptor sequences come from a man aged 55-75 years with COVID-19, enrolled during active disease.

The V gene is TRBV12-3 or TRBV12-4, the J gene TRBJ1-5; unclear D gene. CDR3 length equals 11 residues. The ends were cut back, 6 bases at V and 9 bases at J, with 9 bases in the middle. The CDR3 DNA follows: TGTGCCAGCAGGTCCGCGGGGCCCCAGCATTTT. Amino acid sequence: CASRSAGPQHF.

J is TRBJ1-6 and V is TRBV27, with a weak D call TRBD1 (5 bases). Trimming shortened V by 2 bases and J by 8 bases, and 10 bases separated the two germline ends. The CDR3 is 14 amino acids. Germline values: CDR1 MNHEY, CDR2 SMNVEV (reference sequence). This CDR3 reads CASSLRFRDSPLHF. DNA for the CDR3: TGTGCCAGCAGTTTAAGATTCAGGGATTCACCCCTCCACTTT.

The rearrangement joins TRBV14 to TRBJ2-7; possibly TRBD2 for D (6 bases). Germline values: CDR1 SGHDN, CDR2 FVKESK. This CDR3 contains 14 residues. Trimming pared 4 bases from V and 5 bases from J, leaving 15 bases between. The CDR3 DNA reads TGTGCCAGCAGCCGACTAGGTGCCTACCACGAGCAGTACTTC. Its translation: CASSRLGAYHEQYF. The whole variable domain, filled in from reference TRBV14 and TRBJ2-7, reads EAGVTQFPSHSVIEKGQTVTLRCDPISGHDNLYWYRRVMGKEIKFLLHFVKESKQDESGMPNNRFLAERTGGTYSTLKVQPAELEDSGVYFCASSRLGAYHEQYFGPGTRLTVT.

The chain links TRBV29-1 to TRBJ2-7; TRBD1 agrees at 9 bases. Unmatched junction bases numbered 1, after V lost 3 bases and J lost 1 base. CDR1 and CDR2 (germline): SQVTM, ANQGSEA. The CDR3 length is 13 residues. The CDR3 is CSVDGQGSYEQYF. CDR3 DNA sequence: TGCAGCGTTGATGGACAGGGGTCCTACGAGCAGTACTTC.

The CDR3, as DNA: TGTGCCAGCAGCTATTGGGGCCCCGTGGGGCAGTACTTC. It yields the protein CASSYWGPVGQYF. This rearrangement joins TRBV11-3 to TRBJ2-7; tentatively, D is TRBD1 (5 bases). This CDR3 spans 13 amino acids. Germline V gene sequence: CDR1 SGHNT, CDR2 YENEEA. Between the trimmed V and J ends, which lost 4 bases and 9 bases, there was a span of 16 bases. The full variable domain, with the rest looked up from reference TRBV11-3 and TRBJ2-7, is EAGVVQSPRYKIIEKKQPVAFWCNPISGHNTLYWYLQNLGQGPELLIRYENEEAVDDSQLPKDRFSAERLKGVDSTLKIQPAELGDSAVYLCASSYWGPVGQYFGPGTRLTVT.

This clone was counted once. The chain is built from TRBV11-1 and TRBJ1-1; D remains unclear. This CDR3 spans 13 amino acids. V was trimmed by 1 base and J by 6 bases, leaving 9 bases between them. Germline values: CDR1 SGHAT, CDR2 FQDESV (reference sequence). DNA of the CDR3: TGTGCCAGCAGCTTAGTGCGGGGATCTGAAGCTTTCTTT. Protein product: CASSLVRGSEAFF. Together with reference TRBV11-1 and TRBJ1-1, the CDR3 gives the full variable domain: EAEVAQSPRYKITEKSQAVAFWCDPISGHATLYWYRQILGQGPELLVQFQDESVVDDSQLPKDRFSAERLKGVDSTLKIQPAELGDSAMYLCASSLVRGSEAFFGQGTRLTVV.

The V gene is TRBV11-3, the J gene TRBJ2-7, with unresolved D. Trimming shortened V by 5 bases and J by 3 bases, and 8 bases separated the two germline ends. The germline CDR1 and CDR2 sequences are SGHNT and YENEEA. The CDR3 is 12 residues long. The CDR3: CASSPSLYEQYF. The CDR3 region has the DNA TGTGCCAGCAGCCCTTCCCTCTACGAGCAGTACTTC.

The rearrangement uses TRBV7-8 and TRBJ2-7, with TRBD2 matching 7 bases. This CDR3 contains 16 residues. The V and J ends lost 7 bases and 4 bases, in that order; junction bases with no gene match: 16. Germline V CDR1 and CDR2: SGHVS, FQNEAQ. This chain's CDR3 is CASTRRGGSKWYEQYF. The CDR3, as DNA: TGTGCCAGCACCCGAAGGGGCGGGAGTAAGTGGTACGAGCAGTACTTC.

The chain joins TRBV18 to TRBJ1-1; 7 bases fit TRBD1. With V trimmed by 5 bases and J by 7 bases, 4 bases remained unmatched. The CDR3 has 12 residues. From germline, CDR1 is KGHSH and CDR2 LQKENI. The CDR3 nucleotides are TGTGCCAGCTCATTATGGGACAGTGAAGCTTTCTTT. This translates into CASSLWDSEAFF. Drawing the rest from reference TRBV18 and TRBJ1-1, the complete variable domain is NAGVMQNPRHLVRRRGQEARLRCSPMKGHSHVYWYRQLPEEGLKFMVYLQKENIIDESGMPKERFSAEFPKEGPSILRIQQVVRGDSAAYFCASSLWDSEAFFGQGTRLTVV.

The J gene is TRBJ1-6, the V gene TRBV27; D possibly corresponds to TRBD1 (5 bases). The V end was cut by 4 bases, the J end by 0 bases, with 10 bases between. The CDR3 is 16 amino acids. CDR1 and CDR2 (germline): MNHEY, SMNVEV (reference sequence). The CDR3 DNA is TGTGCCAGCAGTTGGGAGGGACCCTCCTATAATTCACCCCTCCACTTT. It translates to CASSWEGPSYNSPLHF.

The chain is built from TRBV5-1 and TRBJ1-4; TRBD1 matches at 7 bases. This CDR3 spans 15 amino acids. V lost 0 bases to trimming and J lost 7 bases; unmatched junction nucleotides: 6. Germline values: CDR1 SGHRS, CDR2 YFSETQ. In nucleotides, the CDR3 is TGCGCCAGCAGCTTGGCGACAGGGTGGTCTGAAAAACTGTTTTTT. Translating it yields CASSLATGWSEKLFF.

The CDR3 DNA follows: TGTGCCAGCAGCCCGGGGGGGGCGTCAAGAGAGACCCAGTACTTC. Translated: CASSPGGASRETQYF. The rearrangement joins TRBV9 to TRBJ2-5; 8 bases are a match to TRBD2. In germline, CDR1 is SGDLS, CDR2 YYNGEE. The trim removed 4 bases at V and 4 bases at J, leaving 9 bases unmatched. The CDR3 is 15 residues long.

The gene calls are TRBV4-2 and TRBJ2-5; 14 nucleotides line up with TRBD2. CDR3 length: 18 amino acids. V was pared by 0 bases and J by 5 bases, with 8 bases of the junction left unmatched. Germline values: CDR1 LGHNA, CDR2 YNFKEQ. The CDR3 DNA is TGTGCCAGCAGCCAAGATGAGGGGACTAGCGGGAGCTTGGAGACCCAGTACTTC. Translation: CASSQDEGTSGSLETQYF.

The chain links TRBV19 to TRBJ2-3, with D perhaps TRBD1 (6 bases). Germline lookup yields CDR1 LNHDA and CDR2 SQIVND (reference sequence). The CDR3 runs 15 residues. Trimming removed 2 bases at V and 1 base at J, with 10 bases between. CDR3 nucleotide sequence: TGTGCCAGTAGTATAAGGGGGTTGGGCACAGATACGCAGTATTTT. This gives the protein CASSIRGLGTDTQYF.

This rearrangement joins TRBV28 to TRBJ1-2, with 7 bases fitting TRBD1. Germline assignment: CDR1 MDHEN and CDR2 SYDVKM. The CDR3 length is 14 residues. V lost 4 bases, J lost 3 bases, and 5 bases stayed unmatched. The CDR3 is CASSSPTGHYGYTF. The CDR3 DNA reads TGTGCCAGCAGTTCTCCGACAGGGCACTATGGCTACACCTTC.

CDR3 residues: CASSATGQGYEQYF. CDR3 nucleotide sequence: TGTGCCAGCAGCGCAACGGGACAGGGGTACGAGCAGTACTTC. The chain is built from TRBV2 and TRBJ2-7, with 10 bases that match TRBD1. Germline CDR1 and CDR2: SNHLY and FYNNEI. The CDR3 length is 14 residues. Losses at the gene ends were 6 bases for V and 4 bases for J; bases not matched to a gene: 6.

The chain uses TRBV29-1 and TRBJ2-7, with TRBD1 as a possible D gene (6 bases). V lost 1 base, J lost 7 bases, and 20 bases lay in between. Germline V gene data show CDR1 as SQVTM and CDR2 as ANQGSEA. The CDR3 is 15 amino acids. The CDR3 DNA is TGCAGCGTTGAAGGATCACAGGGTTTACTGGGAGAGCAGTACTTC. As protein: CSVEGSQGLLGEQYF.

The rearrangement joins TRBV6-4 to TRBJ2-3; tentatively, D is TRBD2 (5 bases). V was clipped by 3 bases and J by 0 bases, with 10 bases between them. Germline values: CDR1 MRHNA, CDR2 SNTAGT. This CDR3 is built from 15 residues. CDR3 sequence reads: CASSDTGSSTDTQYF. DNA for the CDR3: TGTGCCAGCAGTGATACTGGGAGTAGCACAGATACGCAGTATTTT.

The J gene is TRBJ2-2, the V gene TRBV28, with 9 nucleotides matching TRBD2. Germline assignment: CDR1 MDHEN and CDR2 SYDVKM. There are 16 residues in the CDR3. Losses at the gene ends were 5 bases for V and 2 bases for J; bases not matched to a gene: 6. Written as DNA, the CDR3 is TGTGCCAGCAGTGCCCCTAGCGGGGATAACACCGGGGAGCTGTTTTTT. Translation: CASSAPSGDNTGELFF.

The chain recombines TRBV19 with TRBJ1-2; D possibly corresponds to TRBD1 (6 bases). The germline gives CDR1 LNHDA, CDR2 SQIVND (reference sequence). V lost 0 bases and J lost 6, with 17 bases in between. The CDR3 runs to 16 residues. DNA for the CDR3: TGTGCCAGTAGTATAGATCTATGGACAGCCATTCATGGCTACACCTTC. Translating gives CASSIDLWTAIHGYTF.

V usage is TRBV2 and J usage is TRBJ1-1; TRBD1 might be the D (6 bases). The CDR3 consists of 12 residues. Germline CDR1 reads SNHLY; CDR2 reads FYNNEI. Trimming removed 6 bases at V and 4 bases at J, with 9 bases between. Here the CDR3 reads CASSGTFTEAFF. CDR3 in DNA: TGTGCCAGCAGCGGGACATTCACTGAAGCTTTCTTT.

The chain couples TRBV7-9 to TRBJ2-7; 11 nucleotides align to TRBD1. Germline loops: CDR1 SEHNR, CDR2 FQNEAQ (reference sequence). V was pared by 8 bases and J by 3 bases, with 21 bases of the junction left unmatched. This CDR3 is built from 19 residues. The CDR3: CASSYVPWTGGYDGYEQYF. The CDR3 DNA reads TGTGCCAGCTCATATGTACCCTGGACAGGGGGCTATGACGGCTACGAGCAGTACTTC.

This clone was seen once. The rearrangement joins TRBV11-2 to TRBJ2-3; TRBD2 matches 11 bases. Germline CDR1 is SGHAT and CDR2 is FQNNGV. This CDR3 region has 18 residues. V was pared by 3 bases and J by 5 bases, with 13 bases of the junction left unmatched. The DNA of the CDR3 is TGTGCCAGCAGCTTCCTCTCCTATAGCGGGAGGGAACAAGATACGCAGTATTTT. Translating gives CASSFLSYSGREQDTQYF.

The chain carries TRBV24-1 and TRBJ2-2; 10 bases fit TRBD1. The V gene's germline CDR1 is KGHDR and CDR2 SFDVKD. V was pared by 8 bases and J by 3 bases, with 2 bases of the junction left unmatched. The CDR3 totals 14 residues. The CDR3 loop reads CATTGQGDTGELFF. In DNA, the CDR3 is TGTGCCACCACCGGACAGGGGGACACCGGGGAGCTGTTTTTT.

About this clone: The same CDR3 is also encoded by other DNA sequences in this sample. V gene TRBV5-1 combines with J gene TRBJ1-5; D is unclear. The CDR3 totals 13 residues. The germline V gene encodes CDR1 SGHRS and CDR2 YFSETQ. Trimming removed 4 bases from V and 4 bases from J, with 9 bases in between. In nucleotides, the CDR3 is TGCGCCAGCAGCCGGACGGGGAATCAGCCCCAGCATTTT. Translating it yields CASSRTGNQPQHF.

This chain joins TRBV24-1 and TRBJ1-4, with 10 nucleotides matching TRBD1. V shed 4 bases and J 5 bases; nucleotides not matched to a gene: 6. The germline V gene encodes CDR1 KGHDR and CDR2 SFDVKD. The CDR3 contains 16 residues. CDR3 amino acids: CATSDGRTGGNEKLFF. In DNA form, the CDR3 reads TGTGCCACCAGTGACGGCAGGACAGGGGGAAATGAAAAACTGTTTTTT.

A few counts support this clone. The chain carries TRBV18 and TRBJ1-5; D remains unclear. V lost 3 bases and J lost 2, with 8 bases in between. This CDR3 has 14 residues. The germline CDR1 and CDR2 sequences are KGHSH and LQKENI. As DNA, the CDR3 is TGTGCCAGCTCACCCGGGATCGGCAATCAGCCCCAGCATTTT. Protein product: CASSPGIGNQPQHF.

J is TRBJ2-2 and V is TRBV19, with 11 bases identical to TRBD1. The CDR3 consists of 15 residues. Germline V gene data show CDR1 as LNHDA and CDR2 as SQIVND (reference sequence). Germline trimming cut 5 bases from V and 5 bases from J; bases unmatched to any gene: 4. CDR3 sequence: CASSLGTGGTGELFF. DNA of the CDR3: TGTGCCAGTAGTTTAGGGACAGGGGGTACCGGGGAGCTGTTTTTT.